One and the same sample provided the 7 T cell receptor beta chains below, sequenced in a study of lymphopenia after photon versus proton radiotherapy. This table comes from immunoSEQ multiplex PCR, and its TCRdb copy is limited to in-frame clones, with some not included. Altogether around 26,000 clones are present, about nine tenths being singletons, with the ten largest covering approximately 0.81%. The sequenced sample was peripheral blood, obtained from a patient treated with photon-based radiotherapy. These receptors all come from a woman aged 45-65 years with cholangiocarcinoma.

V usage is TRBV6-5 and J usage is TRBJ2-2, with TRBD1 identical over 7 bases. The trim removed 5 bases at V and 7 bases at J, leaving 4 bases unmatched. Germline V gives CDR1 MNHEY, CDR2 SVGAGI. The CDR3 is made up of 13 amino acids. CDR3 amino acids: CASSTTGYGELFF. For the CDR3, the DNA is TGTGCCAGCAGTACGACAGGGTACGGGGAGCTGTTTTTT.

The chain uses TRBV5-4 and TRBJ2-1, with D perhaps matching TRBD2 (7 bases). V was cut by 0 bases and J by 11 bases, with 15 bases left in between. The CDR3 totals 14 residues. CDR1 and CDR2 (germline): SGHNT, YYREEE (reference sequence). The CDR3, as DNA: TGTGCCAGCAGCTTGGTGGACGGGGGGCGCCAGCAGTTCTTC. It is translated as CASSLVDGGRQQFF. The complete variable domain, with remaining parts taken from reference TRBV5-4 and TRBJ2-1, reads ETGVTQSPTHLIKTRGQQVTLRCSSQSGHNTVSWYQQALGQGPQFIFQYYREEENGRGNFPPRFSGLQFPNYSSELNVNALELDDSALYLCASSLVDGGRQQFFGPGTRLTVL.

The chain has TRBV5-3 and TRBJ1-6; no reliable D call. TRBV5-3 is an ORF, with its function uncertain. Trimming cost V 2 bases and J 6 bases, with 15 bases left between them. This CDR3 is built from 16 residues. CDR3 DNA sequence: TGTGCCAGAAGCTTCGGGTTAGGCCGCGGTAATTCACCCCTCCACTTT. Amino acid sequence: CARSFGLGRGNSPLHF.

This rearrangement joins TRBV7-2 to TRBJ2-7; 9 nucleotides agree with TRBD2. Losses at the gene ends were 5 bases for V and 0 bases for J; bases not matched to a gene: 17. Germline V gives CDR1 SGHTA, CDR2 FQGNSA. This CDR3 comprises 19 residues. The chain's CDR3 is CASSPLGSGGRRSSYEQYF. The CDR3 DNA sequence: TGTGCCAGCAGCCCACTGGGTAGCGGGGGCCGCCGGAGCTCCTACGAGCAGTACTTC.

The chain couples TRBV7-8 to TRBJ2-1; no reliable D call. CDR3 length: 15 amino acids. The V gene's germline CDR1 is SGHVS and CDR2 FQNEAQ. Trimming cost V 5 bases and J 0 bases, with 11 bases left between them. CDR3 sequence reads: CASSRGRSSYNEQFF. Here the CDR3 DNA reads TGTGCCAGCAGCCGCGGACGCAGCTCCTACAATGAGCAGTTCTTC.

A note on this clone: At one boundary the junction diverges from the germline segment, which might be a read error. The same CDR3 can be traced to other DNA sequences in this sample. This chain uses TRBV7-9 with TRBJ2-1; D gene ambiguous. The CDR3 is 13 amino acids. Germline V CDR1 and CDR2: SEHNR, FQNEAQ (reference sequence). CDR3 region: CAIRWTSYNEQFF. The CDR3 nucleotides read TGCGCCATCAGGTGGACCTCCTACAATGAGCAGTTCTTC.

CDR3 bases: TGTGCCAGCAACCTTGATGGTGGCAATCAGCCCCAGCATTTT. It specifies CASNLDGGNQPQHF. This rearrangement joins TRBV6-1 to TRBJ1-5; D is uncertain. The length of the CDR3 is 14 residues. The ends were cut back, 7 bases at V and 2 bases at J, with 12 bases in the middle. Germline V gene data show CDR1 as MNHNS and CDR2 as SASEGT.